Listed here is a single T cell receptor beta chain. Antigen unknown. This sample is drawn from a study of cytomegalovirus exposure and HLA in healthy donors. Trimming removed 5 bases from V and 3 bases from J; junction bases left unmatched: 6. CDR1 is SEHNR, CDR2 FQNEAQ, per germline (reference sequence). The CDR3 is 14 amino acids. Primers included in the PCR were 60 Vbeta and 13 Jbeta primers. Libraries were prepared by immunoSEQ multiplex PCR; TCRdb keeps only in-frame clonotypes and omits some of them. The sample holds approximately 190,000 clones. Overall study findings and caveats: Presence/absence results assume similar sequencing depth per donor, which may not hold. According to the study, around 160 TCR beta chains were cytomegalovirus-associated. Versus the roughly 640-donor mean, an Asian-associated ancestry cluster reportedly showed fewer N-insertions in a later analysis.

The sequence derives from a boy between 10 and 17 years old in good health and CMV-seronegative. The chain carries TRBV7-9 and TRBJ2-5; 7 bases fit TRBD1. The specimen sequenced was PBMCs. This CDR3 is CASSIGQEKETQYF. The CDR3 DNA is TGTGCCAGCAGCATCGGACAGGAGAAAGAGACCCAGTACTTC.